The TCR beta chain under discussion was sequenced for a study of CD4 T cells in relation to SARS-CoV-2 and coronaviruses. As for the study in general: Shared crossreactive spike epitopes were mapped to their HLA restriction.

Concerning this clone: Its antigen is not identified.

Unexposed donor CD4+ T cells date from about 2011-2018, before the COVID-19 pandemic. The cells were cultured for 9 to 11 days before CD4+ T cells were isolated. As cell numbers allowed, unexposed-donor CD4+ T cells faced SARS-CoV-2 S/N and four cold-coronavirus spikes. Around 2 million PBMCs per well were cultured with approximately 10 IU/ml IL-2. Half the medium was replaced with IL-2 medium on days 3 and 7. Germline-derived CDR1 and CDR2 are SGHRS and YFSETQ. V lost 4 bases to trimming and J lost 4 bases; unmatched junction nucleotides: 3. This CDR3 contains 13 residues. Sequencing was performed with immunoSEQ multiplex PCR; in TCRdb, only in-frame clones are kept and a portion is missing. The repertoire holds about 23,000 clones, with more than 60% as singletons.

The source of this sequence is a human donor in good health. Sequencing was done on a sample of CD4+ T cells from PBMCs, cultured in vitro. The chain recombines TRBV5-1 with TRBJ1-1; TRBD1 aligns across 8 bases. CDR3 region: CASSQGAGTEAFF. The CDR3 DNA is TGCGCCAGCAGCCAGGGGGCGGGCACTGAAGCTTTCTTT. The full variable domain, rest sourced from reference TRBV5-1 and TRBJ1-1, is KAGVTQTPRYLIKTRGQQVTLSCSPISGHRSVSWYQQTPGQGLQFLFEYFSETQRNKGNFPGRFSGRQFSNSRSEMNVSTLELGDSALYLCASSQGAGTEAFFGQGTRLTVV.